The rows below give T cell receptor beta chains drawn from one sample of a study of blood T cells in healthy people across ages. TCRdb recomputed calls from the 5' RACE reads with MiXCR, one row per CDR3 protein. This table holds about 900,000 distinct CDR3 sequences, roughly 50% found once. Sample: blood. These receptors were taken from a man aged 25-40 years in good health. CDR3s include the opening cysteine and the closing phenylalanine or tryptophan. The D gene is left open where the match is weak. Size tells how often a clone was seen (once, few, many) or the class of an expanded clone, and some rows leave it out.

D gene	V gene	clone size	J gene	CDR3 DNA	CDR3 protein
.	TRBV9	.	TRBJ1-3	TGTGCCAGCAGCGTAGACCCAGATGGAAACACCATATATTTT	CASSVDPDGNTIYF
.	TRBV27	once	TRBJ1-5	TGTGCCAGCAGTCCCATGGGGGACGGTCCCCAGCATTTT	CASSPMGDGPQHF
.	TRBV3-1	.	TRBJ1-6	TGTGCCAGCAGCCGCTCGACGGGGGCGAGCTCCTATAATTCACCCCTCCACTTT	CASSRSTGASSYNSPLHF
.	TRBV12-3/TRBV12-4	.	TRBJ2-4	TGTGCCAGCACTCTAACCGGGGGAGGAGGAAACATTCAGTACTTC	CASTLTGGGGNIQYF
.	TRBV7-2	.	TRBJ2-7	TGTGCCAGCAGCTTGGATTTGAGCGGAGCCATGTACGAGCAGTACTTC	CASSLDLSGAMYEQYF
.	TRBV5-1	few	TRBJ2-1	TGCGCCAGCAGCTTCTCAGAGAACAATGAGCAGTTCTTC	CASSFSENNEQFF
TRBD2	TRBV9	few	TRBJ2-1	TGTGCCAGCAGCGTAGGTGCGGCTAGCGGGGGGTGGAATGAGCAGTTCTTC	CASSVGAASGGWNEQFF
TRBD2	TRBV5-1	.	TRBJ2-3	TGCGCCAGCAGCGGGACTAGCGGGGGGGCCTATATCACAGATACGCAGTATTTT	CASSGTSGGAYITDTQYF
TRBD1	TRBV29-1	few	TRBJ2-5	TGCAGCGTAGGGACAGGGGCTTCCCCCTTCTCCCAGTACTTC	CSVGTGASPFSQYF
.	TRBV7-9	.	TRBJ2-7	TGTGCCAGCAGCTCAGAAGACAGCGGATACTACGAGCAGTACTTC	CASSSEDSGYYEQYF
.	TRBV4-1	.	TRBJ2-5	TGCGCCAGCAGCCAATCCTTTGGCGGGAACGAAGAGACCCAGTACTTC	CASSQSFGGNEETQYF
.	TRBV4-1	.	TRBJ1-2	TGCGCCAGCAGCCAAGCTGAGGATCTACTCTATGGCTACACCTTC	CASSQAEDLLYGYTF
TRBD1	TRBV28	few	TRBJ1-5	TGTGCCAGCGGGGAGACAGGGAGGGAACAGCCCCAGCATTTT	CASGETGREQPQHF
TRBD1	TRBV5-4	.	TRBJ2-5	TGTGCCAGCATGCGGACAGGGGGCGTTAAGACCCAGTACTTC	CASMRTGGVKTQYF
.	TRBV11-2	.	TRBJ2-1	TGTGCCAGCAGCTTAGAACGGGGACCGTACAATGAGCAGTTCTTC	CASSLERGPYNEQFF
.	TRBV7-3	many	TRBJ1-1	TGTGCCAGCAGCTCCGGCGGGAACACTGAAGCTTTCTTT	CASSSGGNTEAFF
.	TRBV12-3/TRBV12-4	few	TRBJ1-2	TGTGCCAGCACCGTACTCGGGGACTATGGCTACACCTTC	CASTVLGDYGYTF
TRBD1	TRBV11-2	.	TRBJ2-7	TGTGCCAGCAGCTTAGATCGACAGGGGAGGTCTAAGTCCTACGAGCAGTACTTC	CASSLDRQGRSKSYEQYF
TRBD2	TRBV20-1	.	TRBJ2-7	TGCAGTGCCCGGTGGGAGGGCAACGAGCAGTACTTC	CSARWEGNEQYF
.	TRBV3-1	.	TRBJ1-2	TGTGCCAGCAGCCCAGCTACAGGGACATTCTATGGCTACACCTTC	CASSPATGTFYGYTF
TRBD1	TRBV9	.	TRBJ1-2	TGTGCCAGCAGAATGGGACAGGGGTCCTATAGCTACACCTTC	CASRMGQGSYSYTF
.	TRBV29-1	.	TRBJ2-1	TGCAGCGTTTTGGGGTCCTACAATGAGCAGTTCTTC	CSVLGSYNEQFF
.	TRBV10-3	.	TRBJ1-3	TGTGCCATCAGTGAGGGGCAGCCGAGCTCTGGAAACACCATATATTTT	CAISEGQPSSGNTIYF
.	TRBV12-3/TRBV12-4	.	TRBJ2-7	TGTGCCAGCAGTTTATCGGGACTCCACTACGAGCAGTACTTC	CASSLSGLHYEQYF
.	TRBV28	.	TRBJ2-1	TGTGCCAGCAGTTTTCCCCAGGGGGGGGGTGAGCAGTTCTTC	CASSFPQGGGEQFF
.	TRBV4-2	.	TRBJ1-1	TGTGCCAGCAGCTACAGGGTTGTAGCCGATGAAGCTTTCTTT	CASSYRVVADEAFF
TRBD1	TRBV2	.	TRBJ1-6	TGTGCCAGCAGCTTGGGACAGGCGATTTCAAATTCACCCCTCCACTTT	CASSLGQAISNSPLHF
.	TRBV7-2	many	TRBJ2-7	TGTGCCAGCAGCTTAATCGGCGGAACCACCTACGAGCAGTACTTC	CASSLIGGTTYEQYF
.	TRBV29-1	.	TRBJ2-4	TGCAGCGTTGGGCAGAGAGGGGACATTCAGTACTTC	CSVGQRGDIQYF
.	TRBV7-2	.	TRBJ1-5	TGTGCCAGCAGCTTACTCCAGGGGACTCAGCCCCAGCATTTT	CASSLLQGTQPQHF
TRBD2	TRBV11-2	.	TRBJ2-3	TGTGCCAGCTCACAGACTAGCGGGGGTACCACGCAGTATTTT	CASSQTSGGTTQYF
.	TRBV29-1	.	TRBJ2-5	TGCAGCGTTGAAGAAGCAGACCTCCAAAATGAGCAGTACTTC	CSVEEADLQNEQYF
TRBD1	TRBV29-1	.	TRBJ1-1	TGCAGCGTCGCACCCAGGGGGGGGAACACTGAAGCTTTCTTT	CSVAPRGGNTEAFF
.	TRBV20-1	.	TRBJ2-1	TGCAGTGCTAGCTCAGGGCAGAGAGGCAGTGAGCAGTTCTTC	CSASSGQRGSEQFF
.	TRBV28	few	TRBJ2-7	TGTGCCAGCACCATACTAGGATCTGAGCAGTACTTC	CASTILGSEQYF
.	TRBV7-8	many	TRBJ2-7	TGTGCCAGCAGCTTAGAGTCCAAATACGAGCAGTACTTC	CASSLESKYEQYF
.	TRBV3-1	.	TRBJ1-1	TGTGCCAGCAGCCAGATCAGGGCCCGGAGCACTGAAGCTTTCTTT	CASSQIRARSTEAFF
.	TRBV28	.	TRBJ2-2	TGTGCCAGCAGTTCCCGACAGGGGAGGGGCGGGGAGCTGTTTTTT	CASSSRQGRGGELFF
.	TRBV28	.	TRBJ1-1	TGTGCCAGCAGGCCGAAGGGCACTGAAGCTTTCTTT	CASRPKGTEAFF
.	TRBV20-1	.	TRBJ1-4	TGCAGTGCTAGATATGGGGGATATATTAATGAAAAACTGTTTTTT	CSARYGGYINEKLFF
.	TRBV12-3/TRBV12-4	.	TRBJ2-1	TGTGCCAGCGGCGGGGTAGCCGTGAACCCCTACGAGCAGTTCTTC	CASGGVAVNPYEQFF
.	TRBV6-2/TRBV6-3	many	TRBJ2-1	TGTGCCAGCACCTCGGACGGGAGCTCCTACAATGAGCAGTTCTTC	CASTSDGSSYNEQFF
.	TRBV24-1	many	TRBJ2-1	TGTGCCACCAGTGATGTGGGAAGCAACAATGAGCAGTTCTTC	CATSDVGSNNEQFF
.	TRBV28	.	TRBJ1-2	TGTGCCAGCATCGGTGGGGGCTATGGCTACACCTTC	CASIGGGYGYTF
.	TRBV3-1	few	TRBJ1-4	TGTGCCAGCAGCGATGACAGGACTAATGAAAAACTGTTTTTT	CASSDDRTNEKLFF
.	TRBV27	once	TRBJ2-7	TGTGCCAGCAGTCCCCTCGGAAGGGGGATTTTTTCCGAGCAGTACTTC	CASSPLGRGIFSEQYF
TRBD1	TRBV28	.	TRBJ1-5	TGTGCCAGCAGGCCGGAGGGACAGGTTAGCAATCAGCCCCAGCATTTT	CASRPEGQVSNQPQHF
TRBD2	TRBV27	.	TRBJ2-3	TGTGCCAGCAGTCCCTTAGCGGGTCAGAGGGGCACAGATACGCAGTATTTT	CASSPLAGQRGTDTQYF
.	TRBV9	.	TRBJ2-7	TGTGCCAGCAGCGTAGACCCCGGGGACGGAGGATACGAGCAGTACTTC	CASSVDPGDGGYEQYF
.	TRBV12-3/TRBV12-4	few	TRBJ2-7	TGTGCCAGCAGGCCGGGGGGCGGGAGAACCTACGAGCAGTACTTC	CASRPGGGRTYEQYF
TRBD1	TRBV12-3/TRBV12-4	.	TRBJ2-7	TGTGCCAGCAGATGGGACAGCTCCTACGAGCAGTACTTC	CASRWDSSYEQYF
.	TRBV9	.	TRBJ1-2	TGTGCCAGCAGCGTAGGTACAGTGCCCAACTATGGCTACACCTTC	CASSVGTVPNYGYTF
.	TRBV2	.	TRBJ2-7	TGTGCCAGCAGTGACGTGGGGGGATCATCCTACGAGCAGTACTTC	CASSDVGGSSYEQYF